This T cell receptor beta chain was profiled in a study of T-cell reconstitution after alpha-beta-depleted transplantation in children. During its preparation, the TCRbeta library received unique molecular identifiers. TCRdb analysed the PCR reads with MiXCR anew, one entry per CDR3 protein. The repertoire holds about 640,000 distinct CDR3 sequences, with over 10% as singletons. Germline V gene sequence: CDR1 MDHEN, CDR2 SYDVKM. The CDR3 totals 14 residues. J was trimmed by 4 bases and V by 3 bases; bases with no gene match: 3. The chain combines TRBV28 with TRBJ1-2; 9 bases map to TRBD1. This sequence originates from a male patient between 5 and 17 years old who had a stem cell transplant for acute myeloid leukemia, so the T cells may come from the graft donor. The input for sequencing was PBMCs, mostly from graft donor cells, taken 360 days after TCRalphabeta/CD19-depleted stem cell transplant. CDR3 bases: TGTGCCAGCAGTTTTCCGGACAGGGGCTATGGCTACACCTTC. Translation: CASSFPDRGYGYTF.